These 6 T cell receptor beta chains were sequenced from one sample in a study of T cells after posttransplantation cyclophosphamide. Here immunoSEQ multiplex PCR was the method, and the copy in TCRdb shows in-frame clones only, minus some. The table lists approximately 34,000 clones, with no singletons. Material: PBMCs. All receptors come from a woman between 50 and 59 years old in good health and a related stem cell transplant donor.

This clone was detected ten times or more. This sequence joins TRBV12-3 or TRBV12-4 and TRBJ1-5, with a possible D match to TRBD1 (6 bases). This CDR3 region has 15 residues. V lost 6 bases and J 5 bases, leaving 17 bases between the germline ends. CDR3 residues: CASSPGGGIHQPQHF. CDR3 nucleotides: TGTGCCAGCAGCCCCGGAGGGGGTATTCATCAGCCCCAGCATTTT.

This clone was recorded many times. The CDR3 DNA reads as TGTGCCAGCAGTTTTAGCGGTTCTAGCTCCTACAATGAGCAGTTCTTC. Protein sequence: CASSFSGSSSYNEQFF. The rearrangement links TRBV12-3 or TRBV12-4 to TRBJ2-1, with a weak D call TRBD2 (6 bases). The V and J ends lost 3 bases and 0 bases respectively, with 12 bases between them. The CDR3 sequence is 16 residues long.

This clone was recorded many times. The chain is built from TRBV7-2 and TRBJ1-3, with D hard to call. Per germline, CDR1 SGHTA and CDR2 FQGNSA. The CDR3 has 13 residues. The V end lost 1 base, the J end lost 4 bases, and 5 bases lay between the germline ends. CDR3 loop: CASSLGRGNTIYF. For the CDR3, the DNA is TGTGCCAGCAGCTTAGGCAGGGGAAACACCATATATTTT.

This clone was counted between two and nine times. This sequence joins TRBV12-3 or TRBV12-4 and TRBJ2-5; a weak D match, TRBD1 (6 bases). V lost 7 bases and J lost 2, with 14 bases in between. CDR3 length: 14 amino acids. The CDR3 is CASTSDSRQETQYF. DNA of the CDR3: TGTGCCAGCACCTCGGACAGCCGACAAGAGACCCAGTACTTC.

This clone was counted between two and nine times. In DNA, the CDR3 is TGTGCCAGCAGCCAAGATAGGGCAGGGTGGTACGAGCAGTACTTC. The encoded protein is CASSQDRAGWYEQYF. The V and J genes are TRBV4-2 and TRBJ2-7; possibly TRBD1 for D (5 bases). Trimming removed 0 bases at V and 4 bases at J, with 13 bases between. CDR3 length: 15 residues. CDR1 LGHNA and CDR2 YNFKEQ come from the germline V gene.

At least ten counts were recorded for this clone. The chain employs TRBV6-1 and TRBJ2-7, with TRBD1 matching 9 bases. V shed 4 bases, J shed 5 bases, and the junction held 9 bases outside the gene matches. The germline gives CDR1 MNHNS, CDR2 SASEGT. This CDR3 contains 15 residues. The CDR3 DNA reads as TGTGCCAGCAGTGCAGCCGGGACAGGGTACCACGAGCAGTACTTC. Translated: CASSAAGTGYHEQYF.